Shown below are 26 T cell receptor beta chains from a single sample sequenced in a study of persistence of HIV-infected CD4 T cells. An overlapping HIV-1 Gag peptide pool stimulated these cells at 0.95 to 1 ug/peptide/mL. CD4+ T cells upregulating both CD40 ligand and CD69 were sorted as responding cells. The immunoSEQ assay was version 4, run in survey mode. Assay: immunoSEQ multiplex PCR; the TCRdb copy retains only in-frame clones and omits some. The table shows tens of thousands of clones, with 65% to 75% occurring only once. The antigens these receptors bind are not known. The starting material was CD4+ T cells sorted from PBMCs after approximately 18-hour stimulation, obtained from a patient who received antiretroviral therapy. These receptors all stem from an adult man with HIV who was CMV-seropositive.

The rearrangement uses TRBV30 and TRBJ1-6; the D gene is possibly TRBD1 (5 bases). The CDR3 covers 13 residues. Germline V gene data show CDR1 as GTSNPN and CDR2 as SVGIG (reference sequence). Deletions cut 2 bases from V and 9 bases from J, with 11 bases between. The CDR3 sequence: CAWSRGALSPLHF. In DNA, the CDR3 is TGTGCCTGGAGTAGGGGCGCTCTTTCACCCCTCCACTTT.

J is TRBJ2-1 and V is TRBV2, with no clear D. Germline V gene data show CDR1 as SNHLY and CDR2 as FYNNEI. V was shortened by 8 bases and J by 5 bases, with 13 bases between the two germline ends. The CDR3 consists of 13 residues. The CDR3 sequence: CASSTRSNNEQFF. The CDR3 nucleotides are TGTGCCAGCTCCACCAGGTCTAACAATGAGCAGTTCTTC.

This chain links TRBV2 with TRBJ2-2; 9 bases are shared with TRBD2. There are 16 residues in the CDR3. Trimming at V came to 8 bases and at J to 4 bases, leaving 11 bases not matched to a gene. Looked up from germline, CDR1 is SNHLY and CDR2 is FYNNEI. The CDR3: CASGSSGGPSTGELFF. DNA for the CDR3: TGTGCCAGCGGTTCGAGCGGGGGGCCGAGCACCGGGGAGCTGTTTTTT.

This clone was seen a single time. The V call is TRBV5-1, the J call TRBJ2-7, with D perhaps matching TRBD1 or TRBD2 (5 bases each). CDR3 length: 15 residues. The ends were cut back, 0 bases at V and 2 bases at J, with 12 bases in the middle. Germline V gene data show CDR1 as SGHRS and CDR2 as YFSETQ. CDR3 sequence (DNA): TGCGCCAGCAGCTTGGCAGGGAGAGGGCCCTACGAGCAGTACTTC. Protein: CASSLAGRGPYEQYF. The entire variable domain, with the rest obtained from reference TRBV5-1 and TRBJ2-7, is as follows: KAGVTQTPRYLIKTRGQQVTLSCSPISGHRSVSWYQQTPGQGLQFLFEYFSETQRNKGNFPGRFSGRQFSNSRSEMNVSTLELGDSALYLCASSLAGRGPYEQYFGPGTRLTVT.

This clone was seen a handful of times. The V and J genes are TRBV19 and TRBJ1-5; D not certain. The CDR3 extends over 16 amino acids. V lost 2 bases and J lost 0, with 11 bases in between. The germline gives CDR1 LNHDA, CDR2 SQIVND (reference sequence). CDR3 residues: CASSITAVYSNQPQHF. The CDR3 nucleotides read TGTGCCAGTAGTATAACCGCGGTTTATAGCAATCAGCCCCAGCATTTT.

This clone was seen only a few times. The gene calls are TRBV12-3 or TRBV12-4 and TRBJ1-2; tentative D call: TRBD1 (6 bases). The CDR3 runs 12 residues. Trimming took 3 bases from V and 8 from J, leaving 10 bases between them. CDR3 in amino acids: CASSLIQGGYTF. The CDR3 bases are TGTGCCAGCAGTTTGATACAGGGAGGCTACACCTTC.

The chain links TRBV2 to TRBJ2-1, with D unclear. Trimming took 2 bases from V and 9 from J, leaving 11 bases between them. CDR1 is SNHLY and CDR2 is FYNNEI in the germline V gene. This CDR3 region has 13 residues. DNA of the CDR3: TGTGCCAGCAGTGAAACTCTTAGTGTTGAGCAGTTCTTC. Translated: CASSETLSVEQFF.

This chain joins TRBV10-3 and TRBJ2-7; D may match TRBD1 or TRBD2 (6 bases each). Trimming took 3 bases from V and 5 from J, leaving 17 bases between them. Germline loops: CDR1 ENHRY, CDR2 SYGVKD. This CDR3 has 15 residues. In DNA form, the CDR3 reads TGTGCCATCAGTGAAGGAGGGACAAATATCAACGAGCAGTACTTC. Residues: CAISEGGTNINEQYF.

The chain has TRBV6-2 or TRBV6-3 and TRBJ1-5, with 11 bases lining up with TRBD1. Germline V gene data show CDR1 as MNHEY and CDR2 as SVGEGT. Trimming took 5 bases from V and 2 from J; bases not matched to a gene: 5. The CDR3 has 16 amino acids. In nucleotides, the CDR3 is TGTGCCAGCAGTCTCGGGACAGGGGGGGGCAATCAGCCCCAGCATTTT. This gives the protein CASSLGTGGGNQPQHF.

CDR3: CASSRLQGREEKLFF. CDR3 nucleotide sequence: TGTGCCAGCAGCCGCTTACAGGGGCGGGAGGAAAAACTGTTTTTT. V gene TRBV3-1 (or the pseudogene TRBV3-2) combines with J gene TRBJ1-4, with 7 nucleotides matching TRBD1. Germline V gene data show CDR1 as LGHDT and CDR2 as YNNKEL (reference sequence). The CDR3 extends over 15 amino acids. J gave up 8 bases and V 4 bases, and 10 bases lay outside the gene matches.

This sequence joins TRBV18 and TRBJ1-1; 9 bases fit TRBD1. CDR3 length: 14 residues. Germline CDR1 reads KGHSH; CDR2 reads LQKENI. J lost 4 bases, V lost 5 bases, and 5 bases had no gene match. The DNA of the CDR3 is TGTGCCAGCTCAACCGGGACAGGGAGCACTGAAGCTTTCTTT. This translates into CASSTGTGSTEAFF.

The V and J genes are TRBV28 and TRBJ2-7; TRBD1 might be the D (6 bases). Germline loops: CDR1 MDHEN, CDR2 SYDVKM. The V end lost 3 bases, the J end lost 5 bases, and 17 bases lay between the germline ends. The CDR3 extends over 15 amino acids. CDR3 DNA sequence: TGTGCCAGCAGTTTCTCCGGGACAACGAGGAACGAGCAGTACTTC. It specifies CASSFSGTTRNEQYF.

Only a few counts were recorded for this clone. This CDR3 is CASTPPSNQPQHF. CDR3 DNA sequence: TGTGCCAGCACCCCCCCCAGCAATCAGCCCCAGCATTTT. The chain uses TRBV5-6 and TRBJ1-5, with D unclear. This CDR3 region has 13 residues. Deletions cut 6 bases from V and 1 base from J, with 8 bases between. Germline V gene sequence: CDR1 SGHDT, CDR2 YYEEEE.

This chain uses TRBV15 with TRBJ2-7; D is ambiguous. The CDR3 runs to 14 residues. CDR1 LNHNV and CDR2 YYDKDF come from the germline V gene (reference sequence). Trimming cost V 0 bases and J 1 base, with 7 bases left between them. CDR3 DNA sequence: TGTGCCACCAGCAGAGAGGGTTCATCCTACGAGCAGTACTTC. This codes for CATSREGSSYEQYF.

The rearrangement uses TRBV10-2 and TRBJ2-6; D tentatively reads TRBD1 or TRBD2 (5 bases each). Per germline, CDR1 WSHSY and CDR2 SAAADI. V was shortened by 4 bases and J by 0 bases, with 7 bases between the two germline ends. The CDR3 extends over 15 amino acids. The CDR3 nucleotides are TGCGCCAGCAGTGGAGGGGTCTCTGGGGCCAACGTCCTGACTTTC. Its protein product is CASSGGVSGANVLTF.

The chain carries TRBV11-3 and TRBJ2-1; D may correspond to TRBD1 or TRBD2 (5 bases each). Germline-derived CDR1 and CDR2 are SGHNT and YENEEA. The CDR3 consists of 16 residues. Deletions cut 1 base from V and 9 bases from J, with 19 bases between. CDR3 amino acids: CASSLGGTSPFVEQFF. The CDR3 DNA is TGTGCCAGCAGCTTAGGGGGGACGTCCCCGTTTGTTGAGCAGTTCTTC.

The chain is built from TRBV19 and TRBJ1-1; the D is unclear. Trimming cost V 5 bases and J 0 bases, with 13 bases left between them. Germline V lookup: CDR1 LNHDA, CDR2 SQIVND (reference sequence). The CDR3 loop spans 15 amino acids. CDR3: CASSRDGSMNTEAFF. CDR3 DNA: TGTGCCAGTAGTCGCGACGGATCTATGAACACTGAAGCTTTCTTT.

The chain couples TRBV18 to TRBJ1-1; D gene ambiguous. From germline, CDR1 is KGHSH and CDR2 LQKENI. The CDR3 contains 12 residues. Trimming left V 0 bases short and J 10 bases short, with 9 bases between. The CDR3, as DNA: TGTGCCAGCTCACCACCCACGAGGGCAGCTTTCTTT. This gives the protein CASSPPTRAAFF.

The J gene is TRBJ2-7, the V gene TRBV29-1; 7 nucleotides agree with TRBD2. The J segment lost 3 bases and the V segment lost 4 bases, leaving 3 bases of the junction unmatched. Germline CDR1 is SQVTM and CDR2 is ANQGSEA. There are 12 residues in the CDR3. The CDR3 spells CSVGGGHYEQYF. The CDR3 nucleotides are TGCAGCGTTGGGGGGGGTCACTACGAGCAGTACTTC.

This clone was recorded a few times. The gene calls are TRBV6-5 and TRBJ1-1; D unclear. CDR1 is MNHEY and CDR2 is SVGAGI in the germline V gene. V was trimmed by 2 bases and J by 3 bases, leaving 7 bases between them. The CDR3 contains 13 residues. The CDR3, as DNA: TGTGCCAGCAGTTACGAGGCGGACACTGAAGCTTTCTTT. Translation gives CASSYEADTEAFF.

The V and J genes are TRBV6-5 and TRBJ2-7; maybe TRBD2 (5 bases). The CDR3 consists of 11 residues. Germline V CDR1 and CDR2: MNHEY, SVGAGI. V was cut by 6 bases and J by 4 bases, with 7 bases left in between. The CDR3 reads CASRRDYEQYF. As DNA, the CDR3 is TGTGCCAGCAGGAGGGATTACGAGCAGTACTTC.

The chain has TRBV24-1 and TRBJ2-2, with D possibly called TRBD1 or TRBD2 (5 bases each). Trimming cost V 0 bases and J 5 bases, with 12 bases left between them. The CDR3 is 16 residues long. Looked up from germline, CDR1 is KGHDR and CDR2 is SFDVKD. CDR3 sequence reads: CATSDLGTGGTGELFF. The CDR3 nucleotides read TGTGCCACCAGTGATTTGGGTACAGGAGGAACCGGGGAGCTGTTTTTT.

This clone counts as medium-sized. This rearrangement joins TRBV27 to TRBJ1-2, with 8 bases aligning to TRBD1. Losses at the gene ends were 5 bases for V and 4 bases for J; bases not matched to a gene: 9. CDR1 MNHEY and CDR2 SMNVEV come from the germline V gene (reference sequence). The CDR3 is 15 amino acids. The CDR3 DNA reads as TGTGCCAGCAGTGGAGTAGCAGGGGGCTCCTATGGCTACACCTTC. Its translation is CASSGVAGGSYGYTF.

The chain recombines TRBV6-5 with TRBJ1-2; a weak D match, TRBD1 (6 bases). Per the germline V gene, CDR1 is MNHEY and CDR2 is SVGAGI. Trimming removed 7 bases at V and 2 bases at J, with 14 bases between. The CDR3 length is 14 residues. The CDR3 is CASILDRINYGYTF. CDR3 coding DNA: TGTGCCAGCATTCTGGACAGAATCAACTATGGCTACACCTTC.

The rearrangement links TRBV2 to TRBJ1-5; D possibly corresponds to TRBD1 (6 bases). Germline values: CDR1 SNHLY, CDR2 FYNNEI. The CDR3 is made up of 16 amino acids. V was pared by 7 bases and J by 5 bases, with 21 bases between. In DNA form, the CDR3 reads TGTGCCAGCACTAGAAGGGGGGCGGATGAGGATCAGCCCCAGCATTTT. This sequence encodes CASTRRGADEDQPQHF. The full variable domain, its missing parts supplied by reference TRBV2 and TRBJ1-5, is EPEVTQTPSHQVTQMGQEVILRCVPISNHLYFYWYRQILGQKVEFLVSFYNNEISEKSEIFDDQFSVERPDGSNFTLKIRSTKLEDSAMYFCASTRRGADEDQPQHFGDGTRLSIL.

The CDR3 DNA is TGTGCCAGCAGCTCTGACTACAGGGGGGGCACCGGGGAGCTGTTTTTT. Protein: CASSSDYRGGTGELFF. V usage is TRBV7-9 and J usage is TRBJ2-2, with TRBD1 as a possible D gene (8 bases). Per germline, CDR1 SEHNR and CDR2 FQNEAQ (reference sequence). Deletions cut 4 bases from V and 4 bases from J, with 16 bases between. The CDR3 contains 16 residues.